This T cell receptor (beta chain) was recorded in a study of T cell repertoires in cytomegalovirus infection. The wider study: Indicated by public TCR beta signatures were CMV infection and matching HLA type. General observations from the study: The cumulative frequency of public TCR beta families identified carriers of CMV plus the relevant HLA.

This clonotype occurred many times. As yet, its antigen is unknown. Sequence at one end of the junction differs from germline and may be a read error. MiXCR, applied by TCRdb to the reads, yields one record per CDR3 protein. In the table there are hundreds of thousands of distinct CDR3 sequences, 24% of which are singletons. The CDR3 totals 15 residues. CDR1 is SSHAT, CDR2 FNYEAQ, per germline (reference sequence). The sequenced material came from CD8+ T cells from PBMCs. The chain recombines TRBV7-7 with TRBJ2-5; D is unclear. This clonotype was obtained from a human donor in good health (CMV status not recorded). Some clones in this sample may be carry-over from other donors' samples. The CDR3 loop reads CASSSEWGSQETQYF. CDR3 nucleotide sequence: TGTGCTAGCAGCTCGGAATGGGGTTCCCAAGAGACCCAGTACTTC.